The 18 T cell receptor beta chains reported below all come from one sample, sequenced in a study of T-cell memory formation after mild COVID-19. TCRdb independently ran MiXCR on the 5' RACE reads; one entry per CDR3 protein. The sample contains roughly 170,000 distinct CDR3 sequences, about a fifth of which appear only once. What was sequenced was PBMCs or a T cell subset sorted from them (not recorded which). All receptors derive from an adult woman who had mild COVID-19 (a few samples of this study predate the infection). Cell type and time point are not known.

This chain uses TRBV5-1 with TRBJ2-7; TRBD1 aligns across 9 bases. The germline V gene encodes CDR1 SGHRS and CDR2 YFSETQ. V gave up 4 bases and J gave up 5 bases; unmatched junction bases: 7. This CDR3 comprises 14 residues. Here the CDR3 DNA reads TGCGCCAGCAGCCCGGGACAGGGCACGAACGAGCAGTACTTC. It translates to CASSPGQGTNEQYF.

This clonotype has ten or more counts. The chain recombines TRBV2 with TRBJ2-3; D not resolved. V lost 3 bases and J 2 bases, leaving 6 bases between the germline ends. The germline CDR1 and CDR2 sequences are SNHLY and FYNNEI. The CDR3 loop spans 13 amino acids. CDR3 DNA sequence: TGTGCCAGCAGTGATACCTACACAGATACGCAGTATTTT. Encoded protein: CASSDTYTDTQYF.

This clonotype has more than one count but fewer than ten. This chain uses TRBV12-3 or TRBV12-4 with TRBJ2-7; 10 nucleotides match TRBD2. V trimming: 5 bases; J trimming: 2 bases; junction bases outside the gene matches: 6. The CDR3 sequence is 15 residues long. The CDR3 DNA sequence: TGTGCCAGCAGTCGATCTAGCGGGAGAGCCTACGAGCAGTACTTC. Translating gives CASSRSSGRAYEQYF.

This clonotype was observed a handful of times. CDR3 sequence: CASSYAPGQGYTEAFF. In DNA, the CDR3 is TGTGCCAGCAGTTACGCTCCGGGACAGGGGTACACTGAAGCTTTCTTT. The V gene is TRBV6-2 or TRBV6-3, the J gene TRBJ1-1, with 10 bases matching TRBD1. Per the germline V gene, CDR1 is MNHEY and CDR2 is SVGEGT. CDR3 length equals 16 residues. V was pared by 2 bases and J by 3 bases, with 6 bases of the junction left unmatched.

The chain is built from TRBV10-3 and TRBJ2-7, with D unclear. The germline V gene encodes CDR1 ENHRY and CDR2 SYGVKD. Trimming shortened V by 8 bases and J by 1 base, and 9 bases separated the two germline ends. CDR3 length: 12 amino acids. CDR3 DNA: TGTGCCATCTCAGACGCATCCTACGAGCAGTACTTC. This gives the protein CAISDASYEQYF.

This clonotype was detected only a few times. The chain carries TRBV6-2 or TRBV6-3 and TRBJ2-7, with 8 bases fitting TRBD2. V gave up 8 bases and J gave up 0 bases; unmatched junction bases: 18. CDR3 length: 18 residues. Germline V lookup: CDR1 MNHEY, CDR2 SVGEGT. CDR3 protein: CASGSLRGGSPDSYEQYF. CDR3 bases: TGTGCCAGCGGAAGCCTTCGGGGGGGTTCCCCCGACTCCTACGAGCAGTACTTC.

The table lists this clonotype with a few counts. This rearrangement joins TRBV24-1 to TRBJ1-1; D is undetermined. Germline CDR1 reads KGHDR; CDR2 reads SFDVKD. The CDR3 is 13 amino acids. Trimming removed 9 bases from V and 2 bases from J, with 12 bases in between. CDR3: CATRVGGNTEAFF. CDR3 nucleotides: TGTGCCACCCGGGTAGGTGGAAACACTGAAGCTTTCTTT.

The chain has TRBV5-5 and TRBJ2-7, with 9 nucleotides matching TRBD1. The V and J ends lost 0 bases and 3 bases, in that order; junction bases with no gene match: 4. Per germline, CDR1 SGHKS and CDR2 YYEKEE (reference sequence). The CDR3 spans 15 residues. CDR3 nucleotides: TGTGCCAGCAGCTTGGACAGGGGGCCATTCTACGAGCAGTACTTC. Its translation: CASSLDRGPFYEQYF.

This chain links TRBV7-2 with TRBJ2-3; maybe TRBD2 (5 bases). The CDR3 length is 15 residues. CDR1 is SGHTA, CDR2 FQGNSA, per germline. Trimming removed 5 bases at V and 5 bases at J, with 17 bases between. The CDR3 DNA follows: TGTGCCAGCAGCCTCGTCTTAGCCGGAGGAGATACGCAGTATTTT. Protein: CASSLVLAGGDTQYF.

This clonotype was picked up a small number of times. Here the CDR3 DNA reads TGTGCCAGCAGTTGGCGACGGTCGACCTACGAGCAGTACTTC. This gives the protein CASSWRRSTYEQYF. V gene TRBV6-5 combines with J gene TRBJ2-7; D unclear. Trimming stripped 4 bases from V and 2 bases from J, with 12 bases between. Germline V lookup: CDR1 MNHEY, CDR2 SVGAGI. This CDR3 spans 14 amino acids.

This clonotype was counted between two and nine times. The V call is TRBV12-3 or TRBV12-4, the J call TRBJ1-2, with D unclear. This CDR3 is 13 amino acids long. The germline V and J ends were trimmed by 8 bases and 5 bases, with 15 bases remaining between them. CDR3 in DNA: TGTGCCAGCGGCGAGGGAGCGAGGTATGGCTACACCTTC. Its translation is CASGEGARYGYTF.

The CDR3 DNA sequence: TGTGCCAGCAGCGTAGAAGGGGGGACCCTACTCACAGATACGCAGTATTTT. It translates to CASSVEGGTLLTDTQYF. The chain links TRBV9 to TRBJ2-3; D could derive from TRBD1 or TRBD2 (6 bases each). Trimming removed 0 bases from V and 2 bases from J, with 16 bases in between. There are 17 residues in the CDR3. Germline values: CDR1 SGDLS, CDR2 YYNGEE.

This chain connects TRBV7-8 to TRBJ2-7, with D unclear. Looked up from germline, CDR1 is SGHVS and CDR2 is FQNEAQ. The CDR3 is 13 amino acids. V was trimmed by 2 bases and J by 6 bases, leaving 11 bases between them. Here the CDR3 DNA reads TGTGCCAGCAGCTTATCATGGCGTGGCGAGCAGTACTTC. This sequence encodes CASSLSWRGEQYF.

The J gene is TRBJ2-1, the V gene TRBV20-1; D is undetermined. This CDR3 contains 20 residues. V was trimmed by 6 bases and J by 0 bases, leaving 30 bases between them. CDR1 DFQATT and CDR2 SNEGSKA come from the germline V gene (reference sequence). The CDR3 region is CSALEAQRATQHSSYNEQFF. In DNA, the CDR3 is TGCAGTGCCCTAGAGGCGCAACGGGCAACCCAACACAGCTCCTACAATGAGCAGTTCTTC.

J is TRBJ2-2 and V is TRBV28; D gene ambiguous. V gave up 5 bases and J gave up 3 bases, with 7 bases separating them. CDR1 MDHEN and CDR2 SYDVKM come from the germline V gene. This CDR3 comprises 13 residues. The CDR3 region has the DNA TGTGCCAGCAGTCTACACTACACCGGGGAGCTGTTTTTT. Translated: CASSLHYTGELFF.

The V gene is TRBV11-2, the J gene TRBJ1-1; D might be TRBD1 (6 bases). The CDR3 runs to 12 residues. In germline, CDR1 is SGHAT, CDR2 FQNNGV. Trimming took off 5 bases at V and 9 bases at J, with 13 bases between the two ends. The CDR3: CASSGPDRKAFF. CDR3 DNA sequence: TGTGCCAGCAGCGGACCCGACAGGAAAGCTTTCTTT.

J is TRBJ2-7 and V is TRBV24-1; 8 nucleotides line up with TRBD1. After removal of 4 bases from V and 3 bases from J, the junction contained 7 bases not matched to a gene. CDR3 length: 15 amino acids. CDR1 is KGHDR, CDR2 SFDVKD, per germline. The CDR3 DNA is TGTGCCACCAGTGAATCGACAGGGGACGTCTACGAGCAGTACTTC. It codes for CATSESTGDVYEQYF.

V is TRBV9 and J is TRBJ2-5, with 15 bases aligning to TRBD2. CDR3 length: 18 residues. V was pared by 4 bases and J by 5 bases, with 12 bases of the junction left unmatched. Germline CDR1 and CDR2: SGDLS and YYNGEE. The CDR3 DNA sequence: TGTGCCAGCAGCCCCCCCCCTGGACTAGCGGGGGGGCCGGAGACCCAGTACTTC. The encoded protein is CASSPPPGLAGGPETQYF.